This T cell receptor beta chain was documented in a study of OX40 agonist ivuxolimab in advanced cancers. Turning to the study itself: The study enrolled dose-escalation patients with hepatocellular carcinoma, melanoma, renal cell or head and neck cancer.

The CDR3 runs to 14 residues. From germline, CDR1 is SGDLS and CDR2 YYNGEE. With V trimmed by 4 bases and J by 10 bases, 7 bases remained unmatched. This table comes from immunoSEQ multiplex PCR, and its TCRdb copy is limited to in-frame clones, with some not included. This table has more than 55,000 clones, roughly 80% appearing once. This receptor was obtained from an adult with an advanced solid tumor such as melanoma, head and neck, liver or kidney cancer. This sample comprised CD4+ or CD8+ T cells sorted from blood, obtained in a trial of the OX40 agonist ivuxolimab. V gene TRBV9 combines with J gene TRBJ2-1; 11 nucleotides align to TRBD2. This CDR3 reads CASSLTGTSGEQFF. The CDR3, as DNA: TGTGCCAGCAGCCTCACCGGGACTAGCGGCGAGCAGTTCTTC.